The clone carrying this TCR beta chain appeared once. The target antigen is unknown. The record originates from a study of siplizumab effects on memory and regulatory T cells. Germline V gene lookup returns CDR1 MRHNA and CDR2 SNTAGT. V gave up 4 bases and J gave up 4 bases, with 10 bases separating them. This CDR3 comprises 13 residues. Sequencing was performed with immunoSEQ multiplex PCR; in TCRdb, only in-frame clones are kept and a portion is missing. The sample carries some 90,000 clones, 70% to 90% recorded once. Whole-study results and caveats: Roughly 80-96% of proliferating clones (CD4+ or CD8+) could not be assigned a naive or memory phenotype. Naive T cells seemed more diverse than memory cells and seemed major alloresponse contributors. In the presence of siplizumab, alloreactive sequences traceable to unstimulated CD4+ memory cells were significantly reduced. Controls had approximately 25% Treg-derived mappable alloreactive CD4+ clones on average, versus approximately 69% with siplizumab.

The chain joins TRBV6-4 to TRBJ1-2; no reliable D call. Input material: CD4+ T cells sorted from blood. The receptor was derived from a human donor in good health. The CDR3 bases are TGTGCCAGCAGTGCCGGACGGTCCTATGGCTACACCTTC. Its protein product is CASSAGRSYGYTF.